This is a list of T cell receptor beta chains from one sample in a study of cytomegalovirus exposure and HLA in healthy donors. Data came from immunoSEQ multiplex PCR; TCRdb stores just in-frame clones and leaves some out. The sample yields roughly 71,000 clones, 65% to 70% seen once. The sample was PBMCs. Every receptor here comes from a man aged 40-55 years in good health and CMV-seropositive. CDR3s include the opening cysteine and the closing phenylalanine or tryptophan. The D gene is left open where the match is weak. The size entry is marked missing in some rows and otherwise reads once, few, many or a size class.

>NA|TRBV4-2|TRBD2|TRBJ2-5
CASSQPSGGVQETQYF
TGTGCCAGCAGCCAACCTAGCGGGGGAGTCCAAGAGACCCAGTACTTC
>NA|TRBV19|TRBD2|TRBJ2-1
CASSLPSGGANEQFF
TGTGCCAGTAGTCTCCCGAGCGGGGGAGCCAATGAGCAGTTCTTC
>NA|TRBV6-5|TRBD1|TRBJ1-2
CASSLLKDRGLGYTF
TGTGCCAGCAGTTTATTAAAGGACAGGGGGCTTGGCTACACCTTC
>NA|TRBV4-2|TRBD1|TRBJ1-2
CASSYDSDRAYGYTF
TGTGCCAGCAGCTACGACTCGGACAGGGCCTATGGCTACACCTTC
>NA|TRBV9|NA|TRBJ2-7
CASSVAPGTRSEQYF
TGTGCCAGCAGCGTAGCGCCCGGGACTCGTAGCGAGCAGTACTTC
>NA|TRBV6-1|NA|TRBJ2-7
CASSEPRGNYEQYF
TGTGCCAGCAGTGAACCGCGGGGCAACTACGAGCAGTACTTC
>NA|TRBV4-2|TRBD2|TRBJ2-3
CASSQEVGGGSTDTQYF
TGTGCCAGCAGCCAAGAGGTTGGGGGGGGGAGCACAGATACGCAGTATTTT
>NA|TRBV30|NA|TRBJ2-1
CAWSKGGLGQFF
TGTGCCTGGAGCAAGGGGGGGTTAGGCCAGTTCTTC
>NA|TRBV19|TRBD1|TRBJ2-5
CASSISGQGAGETQYF
TGTGCCAGTAGTATCTCGGGACAGGGGGCAGGAGAGACCCAGTACTTC
>NA|TRBV2|NA|TRBJ2-2
CASSAGQITGELFF
TGTGCCAGCAGCGCGGGACAGATCACCGGGGAGCTGTTTTTT
>NA|TRBV29-1|TRBD1|TRBJ2-3
CSAGGGQGADTQYF
TGCAGCGCTGGGGGTGGACAGGGGGCAGATACGCAGTATTTT
>NA|TRBV2|NA|TRBJ1-5
CASSRGSNQPQHF
TGTGCCAGCAGCCGGGGGTCGAATCAGCCCCAGCATTTT
>NA|TRBV6-1|NA|TRBJ2-2
CASSEARTSFSGELFF
TGTGCCAGCAGTGAAGCAAGGACTTCTTTTAGCGGGGAGCTGTTTTTT
>NA|TRBV4-1|TRBD1|TRBJ2-3
CASSQEMPGQGTDTQYF
TGCGCCAGCAGCCAAGAAATGCCAGGACAGGGCACAGATACGCAGTATTTT
>NA|TRBV5-5|TRBD1|TRBJ2-1
CASSPRRTGVAYNEQFF
TGTGCCAGCAGCCCGCGGAGGACAGGGGTGGCCTACAATGAGCAGTTCTTC
>NA|TRBV6-5|NA|TRBJ1-1
CASRQATVNTEAFF
TGTGCCAGCAGGCAAGCTACTGTGAACACTGAAGCTTTCTTT
>NA|TRBV14|TRBD2|TRBJ2-2
CASSQGLAGSRELFF
TGTGCCAGCAGCCAGGGACTAGCGGGGTCGAGGGAGCTGTTTTTT
>NA|TRBV6-5|NA|TRBJ1-6
CASSYLRSSPLHF
TGTGCCAGCAGTTACCTACGGAGCTCACCCCTCCACTTT
>NA|TRBV29-1|TRBD2|TRBJ2-1
CSVEGAGGHEQFF
TGCAGCGTTGAAGGGGCGGGGGGTCATGAGCAGTTCTTC
>NA|TRBV7-2|NA|TRBJ2-2
CASSRGQIRVRGIGELFF
TGTGCCAGCAGCCGAGGACAGATACGAGTTAGAGGCATCGGGGAGCTGTTTTTT
>few|TRBV19|NA|TRBJ2-1
CASTPGNNEQFF
TGTGCCAGTACCCCCGGGAACAATGAGCAGTTCTTC
>few|TRBV11-3|TRBD1|TRBJ2-7
CAISYKHKGAYEQYF
TGTGCCATTAGCTACAAGCACAAGGGGGCATACGAGCAGTACTTC
>NA|TRBV28|TRBD2|TRBJ2-5
CASSFGGTETQYF
TGTGCCAGCAGTTTCGGGGGGACGGAGACCCAGTACTTC
>once|TRBV6-6|NA|TRBJ2-2
CASSYSALEVTGELFF
TGTGCCAGCAGTTACTCTGCCTTAGAAGTCACCGGGGAGCTGTTTTTT
>NA|TRBV11-3|TRBD1|TRBJ1-2
CASSLGTGGGYGYTF
TGTGCCAGCAGCTTAGGGACAGGGGGCGGCTATGGCTACACCTTC
>few|TRBV9|TRBD2|TRBJ2-3
CASSVVASGGGDTQYF
TGTGCCAGCAGCGTAGTGGCTAGCGGGGGGGGTGATACGCAGTATTTT
>few|TRBV5-1|TRBD2|TRBJ2-3
CASSLIGLAGGPIDTQYF
TGCGCCAGCAGCTTGATCGGACTAGCGGGGGGTCCGATCGATACGCAGTATTTT
>NA|TRBV4-2|NA|TRBJ2-7
CASSQESTKSYEQYF
TGTGCCAGCAGCCAAGAATCAACAAAATCCTACGAGCAGTACTTC
>once|TRBV29-1|NA|TRBJ2-4
CSVEDRGWGAKNIQYF
TGCAGCGTTGAAGACCGAGGGTGGGGAGCCAAAAACATTCAGTACTTC
>NA|TRBV5-1|NA|TRBJ1-2
CASSSVSPDGYTF
TGCGCCAGCAGCTCCGTTTCACCGGATGGCTACACCTTC
>NA|TRBV9|TRBD2|TRBJ2-5
CASSVSLAGGGETQYF
TGTGCCAGCAGCGTGTCCCTAGCGGGGGGCGGAGAGACCCAGTACTTC
>NA|TRBV7-3|NA|TRBJ2-5
CASSLDTSRTQYF
TGTGCCAGCAGCTTAGACACTAGCAGGACCCAGTACTTC
>NA|TRBV11-3|TRBD1|TRBJ2-1
CASSIPGTGNNEQFF
TGTGCCAGCAGCATACCCGGGACAGGGAACAATGAGCAGTTCTTC
>NA|TRBV5-5|NA|TRBJ2-5
CASSLGLGAWETQYF
TGTGCCAGCAGCTTGGGGTTGGGGGCTTGGGAGACCCAGTACTTC
>NA|TRBV19|TRBD1|TRBJ2-5
CASTSDRAETQYF
TGTGCCAGTACCTCCGACAGGGCAGAGACCCAGTACTTC
>once|TRBV30|NA|TRBJ1-2
CAWSSGGNYGYTF
TGTGCCTGGAGCAGCGGGGGAAACTATGGCTACACCTTC
>few|TRBV11-2|NA|TRBJ2-1
CASSLIRGNSYNEQFF
TGTGCCAGCAGCTTAATTCGGGGAAATTCCTACAATGAGCAGTTCTTC
>NA|TRBV5-4|NA|TRBJ1-5
CASSAGGNSNQPQHF
TGTGCCAGCAGCGCGGGGGGGAATAGCAATCAGCCCCAGCATTTT
>few|TRBV14|TRBD1|TRBJ2-7
CASRHRDRGPWKSSYEQYF
TGTGCCAGCAGACACCGGGACAGGGGACCATGGAAGAGCTCCTACGAGCAGTACTTC